Given below is one T cell receptor beta chain in context. Repertoires were generated with immunoSEQ multiplex PCR, while TCRdb's copy carries only in-frame clones and drops some. The sample lists under 75,000 clones; over 85% were seen once. These data come from a study of technical replicates of blood from several donors. The CDR3 is made up of 18 amino acids. The junction had 15 bases not matched to a gene; V was cut back by 2 bases and J by 7 bases. Per germline, CDR1 MNHNS and CDR2 SASEGT. The specimen was T cells isolated from PBMCs. This chain connects TRBV6-1 to TRBJ2-1; 9 nucleotides line up with TRBD1. The sequence derives from a human donor in good health. This chain's CDR3 is CASSEWGQGRVSGNEQFF. The CDR3 region has the DNA TGTGCCAGCAGTGAATGGGGACAGGGAAGGGTTTCAGGGAATGAGCAGTTCTTC.